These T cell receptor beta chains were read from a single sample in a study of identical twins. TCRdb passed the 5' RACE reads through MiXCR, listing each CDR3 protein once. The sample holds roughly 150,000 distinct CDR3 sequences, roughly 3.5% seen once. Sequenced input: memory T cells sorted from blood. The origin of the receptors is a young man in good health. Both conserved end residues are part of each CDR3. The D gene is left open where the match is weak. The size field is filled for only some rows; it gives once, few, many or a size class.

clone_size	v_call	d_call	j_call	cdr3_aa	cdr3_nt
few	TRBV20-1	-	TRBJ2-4	CSARDDSASIGNIQYF	TGCAGTGCTAGAGATGACAGCGCGTCGATAGGAAACATTCAGTACTTC
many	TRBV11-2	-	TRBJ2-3	CASSLSGPGDTDTQYF	TGTGCCAGCAGCTTATCTGGCCCGGGGGACACAGATACGCAGTATTTT
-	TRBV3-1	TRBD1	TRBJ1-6	CASSQDRDRGPLHF	TGTGCCAGCAGCCAAGATCGGGACAGGGGTCCCCTCCACTTT
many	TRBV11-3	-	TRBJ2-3	CASSAQSLSTDTQYF	TGTGCCAGCAGCGCCCAAAGTCTTAGCACAGATACGCAGTATTTT
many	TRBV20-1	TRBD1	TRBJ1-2	CSADRGTGYGYTF	TGCAGTGCCGACAGGGGGACGGGCTATGGCTACACCTTC
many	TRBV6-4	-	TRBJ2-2	CASSDSTRSHTGELFF	TGTGCCAGCAGTGACTCGACCAGGTCTCACACCGGGGAGCTGTTTTTT
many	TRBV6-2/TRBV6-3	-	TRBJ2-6	CASSYSVSGANVLTF	TGTGCCAGCAGTTACTCTGTTTCTGGGGCCAACGTCCTGACTTTC
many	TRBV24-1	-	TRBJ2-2	CATSATSLTGELFF	TGTGCCACCAGTGCGACTAGTTTAACCGGGGAGCTGTTTTTT
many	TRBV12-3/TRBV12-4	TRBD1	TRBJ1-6	CASSTDRVWNNSPLHF	TGTGCCAGCAGTACCGACAGGGTTTGGAATAATTCACCCCTCCACTTT
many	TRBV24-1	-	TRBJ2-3	CATSDSGLTDTQYF	TGTGCCACCAGTGATTCGGGGTTAACAGATACGCAGTATTTT
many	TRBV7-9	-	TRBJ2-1	CASSFRLAGSSYNEQFF	TGTGCCAGCAGCTTTAGGCTCGCGGGGAGCTCCTACAATGAGCAGTTCTTC
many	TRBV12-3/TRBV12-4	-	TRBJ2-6	CASSSRASSGANVLTF	TGTGCCAGCAGTTCAAGAGCCAGCTCTGGGGCCAACGTCCTGACTTTC
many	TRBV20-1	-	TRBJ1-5	CSARISSYSNQPQHF	TGCAGTGCTAGAATAAGCAGTTATAGCAATCAGCCCCAGCATTTT
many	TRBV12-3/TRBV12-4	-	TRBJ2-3	CASSFRAGRTDTQYF	TGTGCCAGCAGTTTTCGGGCAGGGCGCACAGATACGCAGTATTTT
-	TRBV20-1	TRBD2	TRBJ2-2	CSGQAGGPNTGELFF	TGCAGTGGGCAAGCGGGAGGGCCCAACACCGGGGAGCTGTTTTTT
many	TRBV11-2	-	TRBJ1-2	CASSWGRGYGYTF	TGTGCCAGCAGCTGGGGCAGAGGGTATGGCTACACCTTC
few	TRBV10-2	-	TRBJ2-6	CASSESGVGANVLTF	TGCGCCAGCAGTGAATCGGGGGTTGGGGCCAACGTCCTGACTTTC
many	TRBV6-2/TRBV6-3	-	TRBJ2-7	CASSYRLVAAYEQYF	TGTGCCAGCAGTTATCGACTAGTTGCGGCCTACGAGCAGTACTTC
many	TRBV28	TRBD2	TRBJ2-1	CATAPFSGGINEQFF	TGTGCCACCGCCCCTTTTTCGGGAGGGATTAATGAGCAGTTCTTC
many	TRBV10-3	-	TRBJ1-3	CAIREASGNTIYF	TGTGCCATCAGGGAAGCCTCTGGAAACACCATATATTTT
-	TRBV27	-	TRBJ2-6	CASSFVELGGANVLTF	TGTGCCAGCAGTTTCGTAGAACTGGGAGGGGCCAACGTCCTGACTTTC
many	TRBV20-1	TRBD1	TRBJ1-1	CSARGQGMNTEAFF	TGCAGTGCTCGGGGACAGGGAATGAACACTGAAGCTTTCTTT
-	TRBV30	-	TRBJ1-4	CAWRDGYNEKLFF	TGTGCCTGGAGAGACGGATATAATGAAAAACTGTTTTTT
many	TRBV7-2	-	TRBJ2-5	CASSLTGPQYF	TGTGCCAGCAGCTTAACTGGCCCCCAGTACTTC
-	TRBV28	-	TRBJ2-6	CASSWRESSGANVLTF	TGTGCCAGCAGCTGGAGAGAAAGCTCTGGGGCCAACGTCCTGACTTTC
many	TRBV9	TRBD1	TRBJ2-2	CASSVGTGRTTGELFF	TGTGCCAGCAGCGTAGGGACAGGGAGAACCACCGGGGAGCTGTTTTTT
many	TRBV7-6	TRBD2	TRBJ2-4	CASSPRGSGRELAKNIQYF	TGTGCCAGCAGCCCCCGTGGTAGCGGGAGGGAACTAGCCAAAAACATTCAGTACTTC
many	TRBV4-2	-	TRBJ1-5	CASSGVNQPQHF	TGTGCCAGCTCTGGGGTCAATCAGCCCCAGCATTTT
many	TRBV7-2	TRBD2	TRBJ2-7	CASSLTLLAGGPYEQYF	TGTGCCAGCAGCTTGACTTTACTAGCGGGAGGGCCGTACGAGCAGTACTTC
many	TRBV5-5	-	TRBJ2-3	CASSRGVSTDTQYF	TGTGCCAGCAGCCGAGGGGTTAGCACAGATACGCAGTATTTT
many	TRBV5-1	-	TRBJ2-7	CASSPEGYEQYF	TGCGCCAGCAGCCCCGAAGGATACGAGCAGTACTTC
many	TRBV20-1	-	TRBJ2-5	CSASRQSQETQYF	TGCAGTGCCTCTCGACAGTCACAAGAGACCCAGTACTTC
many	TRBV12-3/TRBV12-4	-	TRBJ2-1	CASLRGAFSSSYNEQFF	TGTGCCAGCCTTCGAGGCGCTTTTTCGAGCTCCTACAATGAGCAGTTCTTC
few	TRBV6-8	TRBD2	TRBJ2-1	CASVITGGSWYEQFF	TGTGCCAGCGTGATTACTGGCGGGAGTTGGTATGAGCAGTTCTTC
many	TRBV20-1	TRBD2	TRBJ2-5	CSATGLAGVETQYF	TGCAGTGCTACGGGACTAGCGGGAGTAGAGACCCAGTACTTC
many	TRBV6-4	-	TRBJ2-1	CASSDNGGEAYNEQFF	TGTGCCAGCAGTGACAACGGAGGGGAGGCCTACAATGAGCAGTTCTTC
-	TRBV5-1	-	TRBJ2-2	CASSPQGIGTGELFF	TGCGCCAGCAGCCCACAGGGAATTGGGACCGGGGAGCTGTTTTTT
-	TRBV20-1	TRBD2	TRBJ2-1	CSARTLGAGGNEQFF	TGCAGTGCTAGGACGCTAGGAGCGGGAGGCAATGAGCAGTTCTTC
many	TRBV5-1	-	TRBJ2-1	CASSLDPYNEQFF	TGCGCCAGCAGCCTAGACCCATACAATGAGCAGTTCTTC
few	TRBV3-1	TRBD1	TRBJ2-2	CASSIGQGSGELFF	TGTGCCAGCAGCATCGGACAGGGATCCGGGGAGCTGTTTTTT
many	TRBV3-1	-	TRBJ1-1	CASSQTTGEAFF	TGTGCCAGCAGCCAAACTACGGGGGAAGCTTTCTTT
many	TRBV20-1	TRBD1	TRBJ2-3	CSALKQGADTQYF	TGCAGTGCTCTCAAACAGGGGGCAGATACGCAGTATTTT
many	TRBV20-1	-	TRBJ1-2	CSAKDTKGIYGYTF	TGCAGTGCCAAAGACACTAAGGGGATCTATGGCTACACCTTC
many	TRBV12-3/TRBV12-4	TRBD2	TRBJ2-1	CASSRGASGNNEQFF	TGTGCCAGCAGCCGCGGGGCTAGCGGAAACAATGAGCAGTTCTTC
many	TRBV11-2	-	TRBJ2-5	CASSLLISQYF	TGTGCCAGCAGCTTACTGATTAGCCAGTACTTC
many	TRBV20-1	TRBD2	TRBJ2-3	CSARGGLAGITDTQYF	TGCAGTGCTAGAGGGGGACTAGCGGGAATCACAGATACGCAGTATTTT
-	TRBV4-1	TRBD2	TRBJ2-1	CASSQANLGLAMYNEQFF	TGCGCCAGCAGCCAAGCCAACCTCGGACTAGCAATGTACAATGAGCAGTTCTTC
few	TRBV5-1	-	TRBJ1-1	CASSKVGNTEAFF	TGCGCCAGCAGCAAGGTCGGGAACACTGAAGCTTTCTTT
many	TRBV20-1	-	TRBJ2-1	CSARGVRGSGYGEQFF	TGCAGTGCTAGGGGGGTAAGAGGGTCTGGTTACGGTGAGCAGTTCTTC
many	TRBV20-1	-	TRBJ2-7	CSALKGKVDEQYF	TGCAGTGCCCTCAAAGGGAAGGTGGACGAGCAGTACTTC